The source of this T cell receptor (beta chain) is a study of shared clonotypes between healthy human individuals. Study-wide results and limits: Among the subsets, naive ones generally showed larger estimated richness than memory ones. A handful of donors shared around 5% of their naive CD4 clonotypes. Lower generation probabilities were found for non-shared clonotypes than for those shared by all four donors.

This clone is a singleton in its sample. Antigen specificity is unknown. Sequencing used immunoSEQ multiplex PCR; TCRdb keeps in-frame clones, though not all of them. The sample includes around 2.1 million clones, 90% to 95% of them seen just once. CD8 cells classed as naive were CD45RO-negative and positively selected for CCR7, excluding terminally differentiated effector memory CD45RA+ cells. Sequenced input: naive CD8+ T cells from PBMCs. The clonotype originates from a man younger than 30 in good health. Some clones in this sample may be carry-over from other donors' samples.

Here the CDR3 DNA reads TGCGCCAGCAGCCGCCGTGACAGGGTGGGCGTCGAGCGGGAGGGCCACGAGCAGTACTTC. Translated, it gives CASSRRDRVGVEREGHEQYF. The chain employs TRBV4-1 and TRBJ2-7, with TRBD2 matching over 10 bases. The CDR3 length is 20 residues. Germline assignment: CDR1 MGHRA and CDR2 YSYEKL. The trim removed 4 bases at V and 5 bases at J, leaving 23 bases unmatched.